This TCR beta chain emerged from a study of CD8+CD57+ T cells in acquired aplastic anemia. General observations from the study: The number of CD8+ CDR3 sequences shared by patients and controls was about 27.

The germline gives CDR1 LNHDA, CDR2 SQIVND (reference sequence). This CDR3 comprises 14 residues. The trim removed 3 bases at V and 9 bases at J, leaving 9 bases unmatched. Profiles of TCR beta VDJ and CDR3 were generated from a genomic DNA template. TCRdb passed the reads through MiXCR, listing each CDR3 protein once. This sample yields about 150,000 distinct CDR3 sequences, of which over 50% are seen a single time; over 9.5% belongs to the top ten. An expansion of CD8+CD57+ cells by flow cytometry had been shown in patients chosen for sequencing. Note on this clonotype: Its antigen is as yet unknown.

Input material: sorted CD4+, CD8+, or CD8+CD57+ T cells (not recorded which) from PBMCs. This TCR came from a human donor with aplastic anemia. The chain uses TRBV19 and TRBJ1-1; 8 bases agree with TRBD1. CDR3 residues: CASSIGGTGGKAFF. CDR3 in DNA: TGTGCCAGTAGTATCGGTGGGACAGGAGGCAAAGCTTTCTTT. Using reference TRBV19 and TRBJ1-1 for the parts outside the CDR3, the full variable domain is DGGITQSPKYLFRKEGQNVTLSCEQNLNHDAMYWYRQDPGQGLRLIYYSQIVNDFQKGDIAEGYSVSREKKESFPLTVTSAQKNPTAFYLCASSIGGTGGKAFFGQGTRLTVV.